This section outlines one T cell receptor (beta chain) sequence together with its context. The data belong to a study of blood T cell repertoires in COVID-19. Study-level information: COVID-19 samples collected from the United States, Italy and Spain covered acute and convalescent phases. T cells, B-cell-depleted T cells, or PBMCs provided the cDNA or gDNA that served as material.

Original handling: Quantification of nucleated cells was approximated via reference gene primer amplification. Profiled with immunoSEQ multiplex PCR; TCRdb holds only in-frame clones, not every one. V, J and clone size derive from that table, while D and trimming were established from the DNA sequence. The sample shows about 370,000 clones, 90% of them seen only once. The CDR3 is 16 residues long. The germline V gene has CDR1 SEHNR and CDR2 FQNEAQ (reference sequence). The V segment lost 5 bases and the J segment 5 bases; nucleotides outside the gene matches: 13. Sequenced input: peripheral blood. This TCR derives from a man in his late teens or twenties with active or convalescent COVID-19. The gene calls are TRBV7-9 and TRBJ2-5, with 8 bases that match TRBD2. This CDR3 reads CASSGYVGLAIETQYF. As DNA, the CDR3 is TGTGCCAGCAGCGGCTACGTCGGACTAGCTATTGAGACCCAGTACTTC.